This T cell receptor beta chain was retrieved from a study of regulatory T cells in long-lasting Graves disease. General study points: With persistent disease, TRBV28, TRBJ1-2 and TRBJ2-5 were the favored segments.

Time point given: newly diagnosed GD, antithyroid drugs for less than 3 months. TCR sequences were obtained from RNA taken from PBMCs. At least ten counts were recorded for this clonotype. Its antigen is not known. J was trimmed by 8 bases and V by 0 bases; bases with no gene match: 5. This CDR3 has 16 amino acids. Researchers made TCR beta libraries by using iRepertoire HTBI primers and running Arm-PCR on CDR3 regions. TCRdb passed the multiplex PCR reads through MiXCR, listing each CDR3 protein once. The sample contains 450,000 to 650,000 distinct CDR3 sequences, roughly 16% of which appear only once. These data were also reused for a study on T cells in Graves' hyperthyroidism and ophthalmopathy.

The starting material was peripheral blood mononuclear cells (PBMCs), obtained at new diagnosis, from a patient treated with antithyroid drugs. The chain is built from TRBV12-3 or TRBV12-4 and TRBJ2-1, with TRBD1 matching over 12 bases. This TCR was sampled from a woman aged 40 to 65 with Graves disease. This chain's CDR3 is CASSLALGTGGYEQFF. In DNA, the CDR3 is TGTGCCAGCAGTTTAGCGTTGGGGACAGGGGGCTATGAGCAGTTCTTC.